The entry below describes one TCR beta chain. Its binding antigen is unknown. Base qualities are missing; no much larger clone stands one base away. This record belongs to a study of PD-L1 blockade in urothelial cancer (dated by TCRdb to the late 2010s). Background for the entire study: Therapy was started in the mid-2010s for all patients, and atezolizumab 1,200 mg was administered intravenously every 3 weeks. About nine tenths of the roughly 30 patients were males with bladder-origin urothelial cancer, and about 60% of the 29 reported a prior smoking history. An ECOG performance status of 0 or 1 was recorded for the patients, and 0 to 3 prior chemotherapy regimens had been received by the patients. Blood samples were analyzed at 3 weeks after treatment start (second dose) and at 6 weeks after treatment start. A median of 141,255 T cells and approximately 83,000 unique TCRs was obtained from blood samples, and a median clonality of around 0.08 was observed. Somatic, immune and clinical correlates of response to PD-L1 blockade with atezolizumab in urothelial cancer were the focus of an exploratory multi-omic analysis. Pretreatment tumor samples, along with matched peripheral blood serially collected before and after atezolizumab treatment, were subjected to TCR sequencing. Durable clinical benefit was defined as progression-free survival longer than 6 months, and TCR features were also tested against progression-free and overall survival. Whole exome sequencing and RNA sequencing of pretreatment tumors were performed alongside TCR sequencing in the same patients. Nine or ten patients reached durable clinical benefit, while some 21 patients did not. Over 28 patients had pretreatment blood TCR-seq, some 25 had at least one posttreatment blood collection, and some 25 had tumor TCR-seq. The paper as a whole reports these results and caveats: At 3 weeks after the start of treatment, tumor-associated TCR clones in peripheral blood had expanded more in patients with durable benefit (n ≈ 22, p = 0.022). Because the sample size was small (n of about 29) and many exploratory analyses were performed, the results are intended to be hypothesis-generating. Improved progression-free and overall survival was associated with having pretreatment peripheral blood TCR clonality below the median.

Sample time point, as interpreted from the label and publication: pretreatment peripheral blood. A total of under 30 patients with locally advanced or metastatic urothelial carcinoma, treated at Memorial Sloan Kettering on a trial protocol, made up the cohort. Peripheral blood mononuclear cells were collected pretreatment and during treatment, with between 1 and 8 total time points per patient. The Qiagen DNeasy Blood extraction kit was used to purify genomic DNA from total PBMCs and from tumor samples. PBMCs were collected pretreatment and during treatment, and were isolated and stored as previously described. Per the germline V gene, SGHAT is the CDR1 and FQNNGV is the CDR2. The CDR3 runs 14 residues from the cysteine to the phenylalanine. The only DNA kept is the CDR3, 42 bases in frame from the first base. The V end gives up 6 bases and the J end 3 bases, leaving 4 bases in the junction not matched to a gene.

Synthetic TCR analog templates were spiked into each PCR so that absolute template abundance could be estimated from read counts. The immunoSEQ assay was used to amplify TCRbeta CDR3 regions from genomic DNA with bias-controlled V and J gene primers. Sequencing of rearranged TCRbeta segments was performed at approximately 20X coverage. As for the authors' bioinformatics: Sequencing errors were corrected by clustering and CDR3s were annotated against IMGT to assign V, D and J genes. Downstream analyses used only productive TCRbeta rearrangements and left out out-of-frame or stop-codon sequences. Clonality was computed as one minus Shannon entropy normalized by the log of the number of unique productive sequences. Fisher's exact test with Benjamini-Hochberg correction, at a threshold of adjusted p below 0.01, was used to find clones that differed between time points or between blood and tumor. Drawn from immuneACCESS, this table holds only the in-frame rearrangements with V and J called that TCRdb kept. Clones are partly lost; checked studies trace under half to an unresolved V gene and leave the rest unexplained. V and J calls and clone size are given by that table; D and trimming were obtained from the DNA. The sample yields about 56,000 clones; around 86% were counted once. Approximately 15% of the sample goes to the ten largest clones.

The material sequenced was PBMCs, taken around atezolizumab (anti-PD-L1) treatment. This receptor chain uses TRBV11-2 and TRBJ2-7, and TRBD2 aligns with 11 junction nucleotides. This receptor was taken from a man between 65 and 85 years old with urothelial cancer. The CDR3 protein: CASRTTSGSYEQYF. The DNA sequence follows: TGTGCCAGCAGGACAACTAGCGGGAGCTACGAGCAGTACTTC.